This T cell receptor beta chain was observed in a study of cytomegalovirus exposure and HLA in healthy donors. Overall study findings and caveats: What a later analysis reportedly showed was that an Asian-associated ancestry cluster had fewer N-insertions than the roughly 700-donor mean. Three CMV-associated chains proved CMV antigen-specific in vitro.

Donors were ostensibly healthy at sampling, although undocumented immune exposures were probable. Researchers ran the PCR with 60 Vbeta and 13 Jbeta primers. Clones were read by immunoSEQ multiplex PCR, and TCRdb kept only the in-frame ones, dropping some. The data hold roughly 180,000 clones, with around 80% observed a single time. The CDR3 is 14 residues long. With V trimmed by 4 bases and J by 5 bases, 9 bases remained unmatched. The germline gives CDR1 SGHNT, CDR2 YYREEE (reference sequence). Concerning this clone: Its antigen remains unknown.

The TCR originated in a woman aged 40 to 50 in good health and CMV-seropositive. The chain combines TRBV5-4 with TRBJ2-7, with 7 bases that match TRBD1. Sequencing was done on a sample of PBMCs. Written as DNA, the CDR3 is TGTGCCAGCAGCCAAGGGTACAGGGGAGACGAGCAGTACTTC. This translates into CASSQGYRGDEQYF.